This is a list of T cell receptor beta chains from one sample in a study of T cell repertoires in cytomegalovirus infection. TCRdb passed the reads through MiXCR, listing each CDR3 protein once. The sample includes about 240,000 distinct CDR3 sequences, over 9% of them seen just once. Sequences were obtained from PBMCs. Source of these receptors: a human donor in good health (CMV status not recorded). Some clones in this sample may be carry-over from other donors' samples. The CDR3 runs from the conserved cysteine through the conserved F or W. Each record gives: V gene, D gene, clone size, J gene, CDR3 protein, CDR3 DNA. D genes are given only for firm matches. Clone sizes are given selectively: once, few, many, or a class where the clone is expanded.

v_call: TRBV28
d_call: TRBD1
clone_size: many
j_call: TRBJ2-7
cdr3_aa: CASRPGQGAPSSYEQYF
cdr3_nt: TGTGCCAGCAGACCGGGACAGGGGGCCCCCAGCTCCTACGAGCAGTACTTC

v_call: TRBV7-6
d_call: -
clone_size: many
j_call: TRBJ1-4
cdr3_aa: CASSPQATNEKLFF
cdr3_nt: TGTGCCAGCAGCCCCCAGGCAACTAATGAAAAACTGTTTTTT

v_call: TRBV27
d_call: TRBD1
clone_size: many
j_call: TRBJ2-1
cdr3_aa: CASTSGTGYVEQFF
cdr3_nt: TGTGCCAGCACTTCCGGGACAGGGTACGTTGAGCAGTTCTTC

v_call: TRBV2
d_call: -
clone_size: many
j_call: TRBJ2-1
cdr3_aa: CASRIRGEQFF
cdr3_nt: TGTGCCAGCAGAATCAGGGGTGAGCAGTTCTTC

v_call: TRBV6-1
d_call: -
clone_size: -
j_call: TRBJ1-1
cdr3_aa: CASSPRKAGTEAFF
cdr3_nt: TGTGCCAGCAGCCCTAGGAAGGCAGGGACTGAAGCTTTCTTT

v_call: TRBV5-1
d_call: TRBD2
clone_size: few
j_call: TRBJ2-7
cdr3_aa: CASSLTSGSSYEQYF
cdr3_nt: TGCGCCAGCAGCTTGACTAGCGGTAGCTCCTACGAGCAGTACTTC

v_call: TRBV7-2
d_call: -
clone_size: many
j_call: TRBJ2-7
cdr3_aa: CASSLAAVTYEQYF
cdr3_nt: TGTGCCAGCAGCTTAGCGGCGGTGACCTACGAGCAGTACTTC

v_call: TRBV29-1
d_call: -
clone_size: -
j_call: TRBJ2-3
cdr3_aa: CSVSSSTDTQYF
cdr3_nt: TGCAGCGTTTCATCGAGCACAGATACGCAGTATTTT

v_call: TRBV29-1
d_call: TRBD2
clone_size: -
j_call: TRBJ2-5
cdr3_aa: CSGELAGVLGGQYF
cdr3_nt: TGCAGCGGGGAACTAGCGGGGGTCCTAGGGGGGCAGTACTTC

v_call: TRBV6-2/TRBV6-3
d_call: -
clone_size: few
j_call: TRBJ2-7
cdr3_aa: CASTQRRGAPSEQYF
cdr3_nt: TGTGCCAGCACTCAAAGGAGGGGGGCCCCGAGCGAGCAGTACTTC

v_call: TRBV29-1
d_call: TRBD1
clone_size: few
j_call: TRBJ2-1
cdr3_aa: CSVVPRDRAYNEQFF
cdr3_nt: TGCAGCGTTGTTCCCCGGGACAGGGCTTACAATGAGCAGTTCTTC

v_call: TRBV19
d_call: TRBD1
clone_size: few
j_call: TRBJ1-5
cdr3_aa: CASDRQGNGQPQHF
cdr3_nt: TGTGCCAGTGATCGACAGGGGAATGGACAGCCCCAGCATTTT

v_call: TRBV4-2
d_call: -
clone_size: few
j_call: TRBJ1-3
cdr3_aa: CASSYQGADSTGSGNTIYF
cdr3_nt: TGTGCCAGCAGCTATCAAGGGGCGGACAGTACTGGCTCTGGAAACACCATATATTTT

v_call: TRBV5-1
d_call: TRBD1
clone_size: -
j_call: TRBJ2-5
cdr3_aa: CASRSDRVETQYF
cdr3_nt: TGCGCCAGCAGATCCGACAGGGTTGAGACCCAGTACTTC

v_call: TRBV20-1
d_call: -
clone_size: -
j_call: TRBJ2-7
cdr3_aa: CSARLVGEQYF
cdr3_nt: TGCAGTGCCAGACTCGTTGGGGAGCAGTACTTC

v_call: TRBV2
d_call: -
clone_size: many
j_call: TRBJ2-6
cdr3_aa: CASSEGGNGANVLTF
cdr3_nt: TGTGCCAGCAGTGAAGGAGGGAATGGGGCCAACGTCCTGACTTTC

v_call: TRBV7-2
d_call: -
clone_size: many
j_call: TRBJ1-5
cdr3_aa: CASSLYQGGNQPQHF
cdr3_nt: TGTGCCAGCAGCTTATACCAGGGTGGCAATCAGCCCCAGCATTTT

v_call: TRBV7-2
d_call: -
clone_size: many
j_call: TRBJ2-5
cdr3_aa: CASSLTRGSETQYF
cdr3_nt: TGTGCCAGCAGCTTAACTAGGGGTAGCGAGACCCAGTACTTC

v_call: TRBV7-2
d_call: TRBD1
clone_size: many
j_call: TRBJ1-1
cdr3_aa: CASSLRTGSTEAFF
cdr3_nt: TGTGCCAGCAGCTTACGGACAGGGAGCACTGAAGCTTTCTTT

v_call: TRBV19
d_call: -
clone_size: few
j_call: TRBJ1-4
cdr3_aa: CASSDRASTGEKLFF
cdr3_nt: TGTGCCAGTAGCGATCGTGCCTCGACGGGGGAAAAACTGTTTTTT

v_call: TRBV28
d_call: TRBD1
clone_size: few
j_call: TRBJ1-1
cdr3_aa: CATGQGVNTEAFF
cdr3_nt: TGTGCCACCGGACAGGGGGTGAACACTGAAGCTTTCTTT

v_call: TRBV28
d_call: TRBD2
clone_size: -
j_call: TRBJ2-2
cdr3_aa: CASSTSGKTGELFF
cdr3_nt: TGTGCCAGCAGTACTAGCGGGAAAACCGGGGAGCTGTTTTTT